The 29 T cell receptor beta chains below come from one sample, sequenced in a study of T-cell reconstitution after alpha-beta-depleted transplantation in children. Unique molecular identifiers were used in preparing the TCRbeta library. TCRdb re-called the PCR reads through MiXCR, storing one row per CDR3 protein. The sample carries 83,000 or so distinct CDR3 sequences, 7% to 10% recorded once. The sequenced sample was PBMCs from the stem cell graft donor, obtained from the stem cell graft. The receptors originated from a human donor who donated a stem cell graft to a child with congenital amegakaryocytic thrombocytopenia.

In its sample, this clonotype was seen many times. The chain is built from TRBV7-9 and TRBJ2-7; D not certain. V was cut by 4 bases and J by 0 bases, with 10 bases left in between. Germline lookup yields CDR1 SEHNR and CDR2 FQNEAQ (reference sequence). This CDR3 is built from 14 residues. In DNA form, the CDR3 reads TGTGCCAGCAGCTATAGACTGTCCTCCTACGAGCAGTACTTC. It codes for CASSYRLSSYEQYF.

There are many counts of this clonotype. The chain couples TRBV12-3 or TRBV12-4 to TRBJ2-2; 9 bases line up with TRBD2. The CDR3 has 17 residues. V lost 1 base to trimming and J lost 5 bases; unmatched junction nucleotides: 8. The CDR3 loop reads CASSLEAGGLGTGELFF. The CDR3 DNA sequence: TGTGCCAGCAGTTTAGAAGCGGGGGGTCTCGGGACCGGGGAGCTGTTTTTT.

The V gene is TRBV19, the J gene TRBJ1-1, with TRBD1 matching over 7 bases. CDR3 length: 15 amino acids. CDR1 LNHDA and CDR2 SQIVND come from the germline V gene (reference sequence). V was clipped by 5 bases and J by 4 bases; unmatched bases: 10. The CDR3 spells CASSAPGQRRTEAFF. DNA of the CDR3: TGTGCCAGTAGTGCACCGGGACAGCGGCGCACTGAAGCTTTCTTT.

A few counts support this clonotype. J is TRBJ2-6 and V is TRBV9; possible D gene TRBD1, 5 bases. The CDR3 has 17 residues. Germline V lookup: CDR1 SGDLS, CDR2 YYNGEE. Trimming stripped 4 bases from V and 0 bases from J, with 14 bases between. In DNA, the CDR3 is TGTGCCAGCAGCTCTAGATCGACAGCCTCTGGGGCCAACGTCCTGACTTTC. It yields the protein CASSSRSTASGANVLTF.

This clonotype has a count of ten or more. This chain connects TRBV20-1 to TRBJ1-5; D possibly corresponds to TRBD1 (6 bases). Trimming pared 6 bases from V and 5 bases from J, leaving 11 bases between. Germline CDR1 DFQATT, CDR2 SNEGSKA (reference sequence). This CDR3 contains 12 residues. The CDR3 region is CSAVRGDQPQHF. For the CDR3, the DNA is TGCAGTGCCGTTAGGGGGGATCAGCCCCAGCATTTT.

This clonotype was counted many times. The CDR3 sequence: CSARDWRGGNQPQHF. The CDR3 DNA reads TGCAGTGCTAGAGACTGGAGAGGGGGAAATCAGCCCCAGCATTTT. The genes are TRBV20-1 and TRBJ1-5; a possible D gene is TRBD1 (6 bases). Trimming took off 0 bases at V and 4 bases at J, with 13 bases between the two ends. CDR3 length equals 15 residues. CDR1 is DFQATT and CDR2 is SNEGSKA in the germline V gene (reference sequence).

Ten or more counts support this clonotype. The chain couples TRBV5-1 to TRBJ2-1; TRBD1 might be the D (5 bases). Looked up from germline, CDR1 is SGHRS and CDR2 is YFSETQ. The CDR3 consists of 14 residues. V lost 0 bases and J 7 bases, leaving 11 bases between the germline ends. CDR3 DNA: TGCGCCAGCAGCTTGGCCTGGGGCGGAAATGAGCAGTTCTTC. Its translation is CASSLAWGGNEQFF.

The J gene is TRBJ1-6, the V gene TRBV18, with TRBD1 as a possible D gene (6 bases). The V end lost 5 bases, the J end lost 9 bases, and 14 bases lay between the germline ends. CDR1 is KGHSH and CDR2 is LQKENI in the germline V gene. The CDR3 is 14 residues long. CDR3 DNA sequence: TGTGCCAGCTCAACCACAGGGAGCGGTTCACCCCTCCACTTT. It specifies CASSTTGSGSPLHF.

Ten or more counts support this clonotype. For the CDR3, the DNA is TGTGCCAGCAGCCCTTCTGGTAGTAGGGTGAACACTGAAGCTTTCTTT. Protein: CASSPSGSRVNTEAFF. The J gene is TRBJ1-1, the V gene TRBV12-3 or TRBV12-4, with D unresolved. CDR3 size: 16 residues. Between the trimmed V and J ends, which lost 6 bases and 0 bases, there was a span of 17 bases.

This clonotype was recorded many times. The V and J genes are TRBV12-3 or TRBV12-4 and TRBJ1-2, with D possibly TRBD1 on 6 matching bases. The CDR3 covers 21 residues. V was cut by 3 bases and J by 0 bases, with 29 bases left in between. The CDR3 loop is CASSLGSSLSHTGKANYGYTF. In DNA, the CDR3 is TGTGCCAGCAGTTTGGGGTCCTCACTTTCTCACACAGGGAAAGCTAACTATGGCTACACCTTC.

This clonotype was detected many times. J is TRBJ2-5 and V is TRBV5-5; no firm D call. CDR1 and CDR2 (germline): SGHKS, YYEKEE (reference sequence). Between the trimmed V and J ends, which lost 0 bases and 5 bases, there was a span of 14 bases. The CDR3 consists of 15 residues. CDR3 sequence reads: CASSLAGIGLETQYF. DNA of the CDR3: TGTGCCAGCAGCTTGGCCGGAATTGGTCTCGAGACCCAGTACTTC.

This clonotype was detected many times. The chain couples TRBV11-3 to TRBJ2-1; TRBD1 matches 9 bases. This CDR3 has 15 residues. Germline CDR1 and CDR2: SGHNT and YENEEA. The V and J ends lost 5 bases and 3 bases, in that order; junction bases with no gene match: 5. Here the CDR3 reads CASSPDRGSYNEQFF. The CDR3 DNA reads as TGTGCCAGCAGCCCAGACAGGGGGAGCTACAATGAGCAGTTCTTC.

This clonotype was detected a few times. The V and J genes are TRBV15 and TRBJ2-5, with D uncertain. V was shortened by 4 bases and J by 4 bases, with 7 bases between the two germline ends. The germline V gene encodes CDR1 LNHNV and CDR2 YYDKDF (reference sequence). This CDR3 contains 12 residues. CDR3 protein: CATSMDGETQYF. Here the CDR3 DNA reads TGTGCCACCAGCATGGACGGAGAGACCCAGTACTTC. The full variable domain, completed using reference TRBV15 and TRBJ2-5, is DAMVIQNPRYQVTQFGKPVTLSCSQTLNHNVMYWYQQKSSQAPKLLFHYYDKDFNNEADTPDNFQSRRPNTSFCFLDIRSPGLGDTAMYLCATSMDGETQYFGPGTRLLVL.

This clonotype has just one count. The chain recombines TRBV18 with TRBJ1-3, with D maybe TRBD1 (5 bases). V gave up 3 bases and J gave up 4 bases, with 10 bases separating them. The germline V gene encodes CDR1 KGHSH and CDR2 LQKENI. The CDR3 extends over 14 amino acids. CDR3 DNA sequence: TGTGCCAGCTCACCGGACACAATGGGAAACACCATATATTTT. Translation: CASSPDTMGNTIYF.

In its sample, this clonotype was seen many times. The rearrangement joins TRBV28 to TRBJ2-3; D is unclear. Trimming left V 4 bases short and J 6 bases short, with 20 bases between. This CDR3 comprises 16 residues. Germline V gives CDR1 MDHEN, CDR2 SYDVKM. DNA of the CDR3: TGTGCCAGCAGTTCCCAGGACCGGGTCATAAGGGATACGCAGTATTTT. Translated: CASSSQDRVIRDTQYF.

This clonotype was detected ten times or more. The CDR3: CATPGDDQETQYF. CDR3 DNA: TGTGCCACCCCTGGGGACGACCAAGAGACCCAGTACTTC. The rearrangement uses TRBV24-1 and TRBJ2-5; D possibly matches TRBD1 or TRBD2 (5 bases each). The V end lost 9 bases, the J end lost 0 bases, and 10 bases lay between the germline ends. There are 13 residues in the CDR3. CDR1 and CDR2 from the germline V gene are KGHDR and SFDVKD.

In its sample, this clonotype was seen many times. This chain joins TRBV12-3 or TRBV12-4 and TRBJ1-2, with D possibly TRBD1 on 5 matching bases. The CDR3 is 14 amino acids. Trimming took 7 bases from V and 4 from J, leaving 16 bases between them. This chain's CDR3 is CASTPTGVSYGYTF. Here the CDR3 DNA reads TGTGCCAGCACCCCTACAGGAGTAAGCTATGGCTACACCTTC.

This clonotype occurred a few times. The V gene is TRBV5-1, the J gene TRBJ2-2; 8 nucleotides match TRBD1. The germline V gene encodes CDR1 SGHRS and CDR2 YFSETQ. V dropped 5 bases and J dropped 4; count of bases not matched to a gene: 4. The CDR3 runs 14 residues. CDR3 in amino acids: CASSQGARTGELFF. In nucleotides, the CDR3 is TGCGCCAGCAGTCAGGGGGCGCGCACCGGGGAGCTGTTTTTT.

This clonotype was observed many times. The V and J genes are TRBV28 and TRBJ2-1, with 7 bases lining up with TRBD2. This CDR3 is built from 15 residues. Trimming cost V 8 bases and J 9 bases; bases outside gene matches: 16. CDR1 is MDHEN, CDR2 SYDVKM, per germline. CDR3 sequence reads: CASGMARKRDLEQFF. The CDR3, as DNA: TGTGCCAGCGGGATGGCTAGGAAGCGGGATCTTGAGCAGTTCTTC.

This clonotype has a handful of counts. The chain combines TRBV7-9 with TRBJ1-4; the match to TRBD1 covers 10 bases. V trimming: 4 bases; J trimming: 8 bases; junction bases outside the gene matches: 7. The germline CDR1 and CDR2 sequences are SEHNR and FQNEAQ (reference sequence). There are 15 residues in the CDR3. CDR3 loop: CASSSRQGAGEKLFF. The DNA of the CDR3 is TGTGCCAGCAGCTCCCGACAGGGGGCGGGAGAAAAACTGTTTTTT.

At least ten counts were recorded for this clonotype. The chain has TRBV7-2 and TRBJ2-3, with TRBD2 identical over 8 bases. Losses at the gene ends were 6 bases for V and 4 bases for J; bases not matched to a gene: 12. The CDR3 has 16 amino acids. Germline-derived CDR1 and CDR2 are SGHTA and FQGNSA. The CDR3 region has the DNA TGTGCCAGCAGTCCCGGAATAGCGGGGATTTCAGATACGCAGTATTTT. It is translated as CASSPGIAGISDTQYF.

This clonotype came up many times. The chain joins TRBV30 to TRBJ1-5, with no clear D. CDR3 length equals 13 residues. V was trimmed by 0 bases and J by 7 bases, leaving 10 bases between them. Per the germline V gene, CDR1 is GTSNPN and CDR2 is SVGIG (reference sequence). This chain's CDR3 is CAWSVFSGQPQHF. CDR3 DNA: TGTGCCTGGAGTGTGTTCTCTGGCCAGCCCCAGCATTTT.

In its sample, this clonotype was seen many times. V and J are TRBV20-1 and TRBJ1-5; tentative D call: TRBD1 (5 bases). V lost 1 base to trimming and J lost 5 bases, with 9 bases between them. Per germline, CDR1 DFQATT and CDR2 SNEGSKA (reference sequence). This CDR3 has 13 residues. The CDR3, as DNA: TGCAGTGCTAGAGCAGGGAGGGATCAGCCCCAGCATTTT. This encodes CSARAGRDQPQHF.

This clonotype was counted many times. V usage is TRBV20-1 and J usage is TRBJ2-1; no definite D call. The germline V and J ends were trimmed by 1 base and 3 bases, with 7 bases remaining between them. The CDR3 spans 13 residues. Germline V gene lookup returns CDR1 DFQATT and CDR2 SNEGSKA (reference sequence). CDR3 region: CSARVRNYNEQFF. CDR3 in DNA: TGCAGTGCTAGAGTACGGAACTACAATGAGCAGTTCTTC.

J is TRBJ2-1 and V is TRBV5-1, with D tentatively TRBD1 or TRBD2 (5 bases each). The CDR3 covers 14 residues. V lost 5 bases, J lost 5 bases, and 14 bases lay in between. CDR1 SGHRS and CDR2 YFSETQ come from the germline V gene. The CDR3, as DNA: TGCGCCAGCAGGAGGGGTCCTTCCAACAATGAGCAGTTCTTC. Translation: CASRRGPSNNEQFF.

CDR3 region: CASSSGDRGPYYNEQFF. For the CDR3, the DNA is TGTGCCAGCAGTTCCGGGGACAGGGGGCCCTACTACAATGAGCAGTTCTTC. The V and J genes are TRBV28 and TRBJ2-1, with TRBD1 identical over 12 bases. The CDR3 totals 17 residues. Germline values: CDR1 MDHEN, CDR2 SYDVKM. J gave up 3 bases and V 4 bases, and 7 bases lay outside the gene matches.

Many counts were recorded for this clonotype. J is TRBJ1-1 and V is TRBV5-1, with a possible D match to TRBD1 (5 bases). The CDR3 sequence is 15 residues long. V was cut by 0 bases and J by 4 bases, with 13 bases left in between. Germline-derived CDR1 and CDR2 are SGHRS and YFSETQ. This CDR3 reads CASSLVQGGSTEAFF. CDR3 DNA: TGCGCCAGCAGCTTGGTCCAGGGTGGGAGCACTGAAGCTTTCTTT.

There are a few counts of this clonotype. This rearrangement joins TRBV20-1 to TRBJ2-5; D is unclear. V shed 0 bases and J shed 4 bases, with 12 bases lying between them. CDR3 length: 14 amino acids. The germline CDR1 and CDR2 sequences are DFQATT and SNEGSKA (reference sequence). The chain's CDR3 is CSARDGVRGETQYF. The CDR3 nucleotides read TGCAGTGCTAGAGATGGGGTTCGCGGAGAGACCCAGTACTTC.

This clonotype was found many times. This rearrangement joins TRBV24-1 to TRBJ2-5; 7 bases are shared with TRBD1. The CDR3 is 16 amino acids. Germline assignment: CDR1 KGHDR and CDR2 SFDVKD. V lost 4 bases and J lost 3; bases outside the gene matches: 10. Here the CDR3 DNA reads TGTGCCACCAGTGACCGTCGAGGGGGCGTAAAAGAGACCCAGTACTTC. It codes for CATSDRRGGVKETQYF.